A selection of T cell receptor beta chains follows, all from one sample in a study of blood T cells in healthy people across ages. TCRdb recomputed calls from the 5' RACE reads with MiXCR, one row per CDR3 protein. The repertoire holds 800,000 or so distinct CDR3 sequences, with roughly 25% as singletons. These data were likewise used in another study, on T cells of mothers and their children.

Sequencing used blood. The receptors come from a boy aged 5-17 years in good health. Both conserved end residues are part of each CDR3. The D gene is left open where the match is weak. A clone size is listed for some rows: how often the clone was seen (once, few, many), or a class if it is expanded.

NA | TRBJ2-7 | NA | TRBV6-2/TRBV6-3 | CASSSLRVAEAYEQYF | TGTGCCAGCAGTTCCTTGAGGGTAGCGGAGGCCTACGAGCAGTACTTC
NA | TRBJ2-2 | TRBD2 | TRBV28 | CASSLLNLAGQNTGELFF | TGTGCCAGCAGTTTACTGAATTTAGCGGGCCAAAACACCGGGGAGCTGTTTTTT
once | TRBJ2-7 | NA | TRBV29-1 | CSVEGQDHEQYF | TGCAGCGTTGAAGGCCAGGACCACGAGCAGTACTTC
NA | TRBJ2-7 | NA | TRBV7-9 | CASSLAAQGHGFSYEQYF | TGTGCCAGCAGCTTAGCTGCTCAGGGTCATGGTTTCTCCTACGAGCAGTACTTC
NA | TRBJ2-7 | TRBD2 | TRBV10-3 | CAISESGGHSYEQYF | TGTGCCATCAGTGAGAGCGGGGGGCACTCCTACGAGCAGTACTTC
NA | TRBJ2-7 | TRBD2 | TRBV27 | CASSLDGRGHSEQYF | TGCGCCAGCAGTTTAGACGGGAGGGGACATTCCGAGCAGTACTTC
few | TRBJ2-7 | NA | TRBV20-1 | CSARGALMLYEQYF | TGCAGTGCTAGAGGGGCTCTAATGCTCTACGAGCAGTACTTC
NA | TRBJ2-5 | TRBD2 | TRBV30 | CAWSAFSGQETQYF | TGTGCCTGGAGCGCCTTTAGCGGGCAAGAGACCCAGTACTTC
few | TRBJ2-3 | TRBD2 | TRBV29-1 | CSVGALAGVEWDTQYF | TGCAGCGTCGGGGCTCTAGCGGGGGTGGAGTGGGATACGCAGTATTTT
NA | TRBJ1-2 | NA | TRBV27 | CASSPLRLNYGYTF | TGTGCCAGCAGTCCGCTCCGTCTGAACTATGGCTACACCTTC
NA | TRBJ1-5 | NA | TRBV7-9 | CASSSLKRHRDTQHF | TGTGCCAGCAGCTCCCTCAAAAGGCACCGGGATACGCAGCATTTT
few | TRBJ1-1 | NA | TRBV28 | CASRLSEEFMNTEAFF | TGTGCCAGCAGATTATCTGAGGAATTCATGAACACTGAAGCTTTCTTT
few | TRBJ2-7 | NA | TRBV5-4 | CASSPRTNSYEQYF | TGTGCCAGCAGCCCCCGGACCAATTCCTACGAGCAGTACTTC
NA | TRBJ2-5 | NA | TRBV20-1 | CSARQTSAETQYF | TGCAGTGCTAGACAGACTAGTGCGGAGACCCAGTACTTC
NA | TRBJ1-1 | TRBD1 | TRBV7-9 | CASSFTGQGKGEAFF | TGTGCCAGCAGCTTTACTGGACAGGGGAAGGGTGAAGCTTTCTTT
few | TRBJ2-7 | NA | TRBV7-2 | CASSLAIDEQYF | TGTGCCAGCAGCTTAGCGATCGACGAGCAGTACTTC
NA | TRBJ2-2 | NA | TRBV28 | CASSFSDRYTGELFF | TGTGCCAGCAGTTTCTCCGACAGATATACCGGGGAGCTGTTTTTT
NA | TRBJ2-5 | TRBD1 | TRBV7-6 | CASSSDRNQETQYF | TGTGCCAGCAGCTCGGACAGGAACCAAGAGACCCAGTACTTC
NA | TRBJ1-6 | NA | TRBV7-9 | CASSLEQGKSPLHF | TGTGCCAGCAGCTTGGAACAGGGAAAGTCACCCCTCCACTTT
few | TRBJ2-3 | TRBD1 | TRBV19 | CASKGGPGQESTDTQYF | TGTGCCAGTAAAGGAGGGCCGGGACAGGAGAGCACAGATACGCAGTATTTT
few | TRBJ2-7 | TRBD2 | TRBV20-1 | CSAREVPPQRDAYEQYF | TGCAGTGCTAGAGAAGTGCCTCCCCAGCGGGATGCCTACGAGCAGTACTTC
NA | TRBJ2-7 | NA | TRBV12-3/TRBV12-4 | CASSFQNEQYF | TGTGCCAGCAGTTTCCAAAACGAGCAGTACTTC
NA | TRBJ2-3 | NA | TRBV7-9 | CASSLNPSTDTQYF | TGTGCCAGCAGCTTGAACCCCAGCACAGATACGCAGTATTTT
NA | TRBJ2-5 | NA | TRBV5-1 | CASSPGTLGEAQYF | TGCGCCAGCAGCCCCGGGACGCTTGGGGAGGCCCAGTACTTC
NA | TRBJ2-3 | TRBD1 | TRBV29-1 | CSVGQGKSTNTQYF | TGCAGCGTAGGACAGGGAAAAAGCACAAATACGCAGTATTTT
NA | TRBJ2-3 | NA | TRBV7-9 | CASSSLHERRPLDTQYF | TGTGCCAGCAGCTCGCTTCACGAGAGACGTCCCTTAGATACGCAGTATTTT
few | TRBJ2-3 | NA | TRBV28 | CASSFTGVTQYF | TGTGCCAGCAGCTTTACCGGGGTCACGCAGTATTTT
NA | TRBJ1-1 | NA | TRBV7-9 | CASSLISPEAFF | TGTGCCAGCAGCTTAATATCCCCTGAAGCTTTCTTT
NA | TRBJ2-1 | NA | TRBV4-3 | CASSQEEDGGPNEQFF | TGCGCCAGCAGCCAAGAGGAGGACGGCGGACCCAATGAGCAGTTCTTC
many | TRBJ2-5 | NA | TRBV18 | CASSPPEETQYF | TGTGCCAGCTCACCACCGGAAGAGACCCAGTACTTC
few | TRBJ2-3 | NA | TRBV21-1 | CASRKPSGGRYSTDTQYF | TGTGCCAGCAGGAAGCCTAGCGGGGGGCGGTATAGCACAGATACGCAGTATTTT
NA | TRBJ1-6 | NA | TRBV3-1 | CASSQSAGRVVNSPLHF | TGTGCCAGCAGCCAATCGGCAGGGAGGGTTGTGAATTCACCCCTCCACTTT
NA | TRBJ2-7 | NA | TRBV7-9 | CASSLAASPGAYEQYF | TGTGCCAGCAGCTTAGCCGCTTCTCCGGGAGCCTACGAGCAGTACTTC
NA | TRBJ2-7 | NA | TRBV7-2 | CASSLVVASDEQYF | TGTGCCAGCAGCTTAGTGGTTGCCTCTGACGAGCAGTACTTC
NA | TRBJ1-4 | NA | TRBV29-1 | CSVASGPEKLFF | TGCAGCGTAGCCTCCGGGCCGGAAAAACTGTTTTTT
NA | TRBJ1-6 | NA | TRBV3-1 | CASSQGRVNSPLHF | TGTGCCAGCAGCCAAGGCAGGGTGAATTCACCCCTCCACTTT
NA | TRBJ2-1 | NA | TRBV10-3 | CAIRSETYNEQFF | TGTGCCATCAGGAGCGAAACCTACAATGAGCAGTTCTTC
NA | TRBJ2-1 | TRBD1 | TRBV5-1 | CASSRDRGPYNEQFF | TGCGCCAGCAGCCGGGACAGGGGGCCCTACAATGAGCAGTTCTTC
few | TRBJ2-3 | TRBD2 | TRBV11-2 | CASSLVASGDLTQYF | TGTGCCAGCAGCTTAGTGGCTAGCGGGGACCTTACGCAGTATTTT
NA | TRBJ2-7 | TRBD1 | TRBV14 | CASSRQGMGEQYF | TGTGCCAGCAGCCGACAGGGTATGGGCGAGCAGTACTTC
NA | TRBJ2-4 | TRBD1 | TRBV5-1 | CASSPSGTESRSLYF | TGCGCCAGCAGCCCCTCTGGGACAGAATCTCGGAGTCTGTACTTC